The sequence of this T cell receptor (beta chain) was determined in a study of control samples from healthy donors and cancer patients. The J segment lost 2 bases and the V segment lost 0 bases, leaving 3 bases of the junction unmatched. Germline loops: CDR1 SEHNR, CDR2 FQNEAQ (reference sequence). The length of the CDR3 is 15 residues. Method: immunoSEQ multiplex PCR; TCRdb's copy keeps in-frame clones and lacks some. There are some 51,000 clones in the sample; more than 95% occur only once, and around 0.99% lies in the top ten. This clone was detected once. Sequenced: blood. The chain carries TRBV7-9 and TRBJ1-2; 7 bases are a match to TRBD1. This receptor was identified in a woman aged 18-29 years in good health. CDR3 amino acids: CASSLAEGQNYGYTF. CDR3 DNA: TGTGCCAGCAGCTTAGCGGAGGGACAGAACTATGGCTACACCTTC.